This paragraph reports one TCR beta chain. Sequencing used immunoSEQ multiplex PCR; TCRdb keeps in-frame clones, though not all of them. The sample has about 52,000 clones, about 93% seen once. This sample stems from a study of OX40 agonist ivuxolimab in advanced cancers. As for the study in general: Allowance was made for prior anti-PD-1, anti-PD-L1 or anti-CTLA-4 therapy, and 40% to 45% had some.

The V segment lost 5 bases and the J segment 1 base; nucleotides outside the gene matches: 14. Germline V gives CDR1 SGHTA, CDR2 FQGNSA. There are 17 residues in the CDR3. This sequence originates from an adult with an advanced solid tumor such as melanoma, head and neck, liver or kidney cancer. The starting material was CD4+ or CD8+ T cells sorted from blood, obtained in a trial of the OX40 agonist ivuxolimab. The chain has TRBV7-2 and TRBJ2-7; 7 bases agree with TRBD1. The chain's CDR3 is CASSKPTEGGASYEQYF. The CDR3 region has the DNA TGTGCCAGCAGCAAACCGACTGAAGGGGGCGCTTCCTACGAGCAGTACTTC.